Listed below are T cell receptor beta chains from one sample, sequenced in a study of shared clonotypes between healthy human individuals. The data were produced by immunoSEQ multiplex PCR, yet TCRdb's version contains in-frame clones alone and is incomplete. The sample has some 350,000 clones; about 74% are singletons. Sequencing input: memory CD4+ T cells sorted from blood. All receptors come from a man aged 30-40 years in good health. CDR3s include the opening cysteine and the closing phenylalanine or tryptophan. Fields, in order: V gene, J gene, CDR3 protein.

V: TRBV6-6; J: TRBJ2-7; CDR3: CASSQMGQKFYEQYF
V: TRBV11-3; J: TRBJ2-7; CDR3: CASSLAPTYEQYF
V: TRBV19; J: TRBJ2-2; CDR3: CASRGTSGSITGELFF
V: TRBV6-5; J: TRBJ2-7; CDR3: CASRRDRAVYEQYF
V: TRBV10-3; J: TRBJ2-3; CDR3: CASEGSADTQYF
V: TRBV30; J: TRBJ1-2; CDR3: CACYRGRTFAGGYTF
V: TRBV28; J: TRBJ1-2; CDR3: CASSPGALTGYTF
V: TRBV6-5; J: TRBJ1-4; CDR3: CASSYSPRDPREKLFF
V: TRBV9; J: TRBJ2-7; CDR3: CASSVDLGLRYEQYF
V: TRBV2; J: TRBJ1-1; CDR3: CASRLVIDAFF
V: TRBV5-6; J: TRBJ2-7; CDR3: CASTGSDRALGEQYF
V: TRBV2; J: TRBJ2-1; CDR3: CASWRGNEQFF
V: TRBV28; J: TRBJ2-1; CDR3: CASSWGTSRGPVAREQFF
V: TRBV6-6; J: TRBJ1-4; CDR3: CASSKGEKLFF
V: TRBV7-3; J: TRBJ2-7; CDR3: CASSRNRGGEQYF
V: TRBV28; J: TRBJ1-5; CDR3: CASSNRDRGNQPQHF
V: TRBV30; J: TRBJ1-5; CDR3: CAWSVKSLGARDQPQHF
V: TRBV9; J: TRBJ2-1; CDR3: CASSEGTGDGEQFF
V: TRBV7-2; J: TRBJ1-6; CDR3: CASGLDRGYSPLHF
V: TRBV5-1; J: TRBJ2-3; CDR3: CASSNGIRGTDTQYF
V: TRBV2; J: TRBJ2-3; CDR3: CASSGGRAGVHTDTQYF
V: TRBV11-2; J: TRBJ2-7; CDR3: CASSAMTRAGGPPEQYF
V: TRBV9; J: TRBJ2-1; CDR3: CASSATWGNEQFF
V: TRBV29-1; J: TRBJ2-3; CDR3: CSVEPTGTITDTQYF
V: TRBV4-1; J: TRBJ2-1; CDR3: CASSQVLEGYNEQFF
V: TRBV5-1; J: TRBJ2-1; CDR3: CASMREGAYNEQFF
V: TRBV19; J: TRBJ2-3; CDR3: CASSQLAGVSTDTQYF
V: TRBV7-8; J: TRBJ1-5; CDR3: CASSSIGTLNQPQHF
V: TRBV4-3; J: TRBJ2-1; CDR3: CASSRQREGYNEQFF
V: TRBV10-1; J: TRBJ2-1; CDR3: CARWPVYEQFF
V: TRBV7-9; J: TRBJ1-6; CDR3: CASSSGTGGVRNSPLHF
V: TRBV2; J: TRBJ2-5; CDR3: CASSDQGVGETQYF
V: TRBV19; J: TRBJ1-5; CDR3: CASRPQGSNQPQHF
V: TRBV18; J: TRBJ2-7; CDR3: CASSAKTGTYSYEQYF
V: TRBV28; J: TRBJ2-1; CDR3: CASSLGGARENEQFF
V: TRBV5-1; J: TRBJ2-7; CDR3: CASSSGVPGLAGGPREQYF
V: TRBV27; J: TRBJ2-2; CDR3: CASRTGVRGSRWTGELFF
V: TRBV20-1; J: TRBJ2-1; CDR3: CSARGHNEQFF
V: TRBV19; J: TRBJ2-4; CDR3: CASSRGTGKNIQYF
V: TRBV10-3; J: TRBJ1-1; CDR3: CAISGENTEAFF
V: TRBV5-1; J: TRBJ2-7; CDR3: CASSLWAGSSYEQYF
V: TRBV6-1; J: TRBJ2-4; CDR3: CASGGTSTPKNIQYF
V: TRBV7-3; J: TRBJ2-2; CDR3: CASSQTAGVGPGELFF
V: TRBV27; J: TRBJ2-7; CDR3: CASSLTGATEQYF
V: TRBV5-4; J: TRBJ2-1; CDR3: CASSPFRQYNEQFF
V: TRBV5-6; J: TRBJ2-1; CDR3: CASSLGGISYNEQFF
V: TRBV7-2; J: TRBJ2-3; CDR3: CASSFSGTGSTDTQYF
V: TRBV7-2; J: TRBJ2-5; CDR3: CASSPVRGSPQETQYF
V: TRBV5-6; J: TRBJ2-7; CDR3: CASSWDYEQYF
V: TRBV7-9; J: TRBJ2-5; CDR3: CASSSNRLGSRQETQYF
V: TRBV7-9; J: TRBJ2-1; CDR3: CASSLGLAGDEQFF
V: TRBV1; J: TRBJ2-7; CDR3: CTSSRDSERCPYEQYF
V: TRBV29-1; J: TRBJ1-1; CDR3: CSAEKNEGTEAFF
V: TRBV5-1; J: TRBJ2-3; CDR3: CASSFVSSGSQSQYF
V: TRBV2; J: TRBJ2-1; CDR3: CASRERELIYEQFF
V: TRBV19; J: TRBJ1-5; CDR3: CASSSGGPGPNQPQHF
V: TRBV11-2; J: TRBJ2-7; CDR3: CASSLDKYEQYF
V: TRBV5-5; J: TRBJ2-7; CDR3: CASSLGSGSGAYEQYF
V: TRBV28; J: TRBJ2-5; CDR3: CASGGSGTAQETQYF
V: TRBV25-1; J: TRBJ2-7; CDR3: CASSLPPRDEQYF